These T cell receptor beta chains were read from a single sample in a study of blood T cell repertoires in COVID-19. The method was immunoSEQ multiplex PCR; TCRdb's version includes in-frame clones alone and lacks a portion of them. Of hundreds of thousands of clones listed, around 91% are singletons. Specimen: PBMCs or T cells enriched from blood (not recorded which). The receptors derive from a young woman with acute COVID-19. Each CDR3 is given with its conserved first and last residue. D genes are given only for firm matches. Expanded clones get a size class; other rows say once, few or many, or leave the size out.

>TRBJ2-7|-|TRBD2|TRBV28
TGTGCCAGCAGTTTCCAGCCTAGCGGTTCCTACGAGCAGTACTTC
CASSFQPSGSYEQYF
>TRBJ2-5|-|-|TRBV5-4
TGTGCCAGCAGCTTGAAAGACAGATCGTCCCAAGAGACCCAGTACTTC
CASSLKDRSSQETQYF
>TRBJ2-7|-|TRBD2|TRBV5-1
TGCGCCAGCAGCTCCTTCCGGGTGGGGACTAGCGGAAACTTCTACGAGCAGTACTTC
CASSSFRVGTSGNFYEQYF
>TRBJ2-1|-|-|TRBV27
TGTGCCAGCAGTTTATTCGGGAATGAGCAGTTCTTC
CASSLFGNEQFF
>TRBJ2-7|-|TRBD1|TRBV11-2
TGTGCCAGCAGCTCGTCCGGTGGGACAGATTTGTTCTGGGGCTACGAGCAGTACTTC
CASSSSGGTDLFWGYEQYF
>TRBJ1-2|-|-|TRBV20-1
TGCAGGGCCGACGGGGACTATGGCTACACCTTC
CRADGDYGYTF
>TRBJ2-2|once|-|TRBV5-1
TGCGCCAGCAGACCTAGGGAGAGCGCCACGGTGAACACCGGGGAGCTGTTTTTT
CASRPRESATVNTGELFF
>TRBJ1-3|-|-|TRBV3-1/TRBV3-2
TGTGCCAGCACCCATGGGGACGGGGGGAACACCATATATTTT
CASTHGDGGNTIYF
>TRBJ2-5|once|TRBD1|TRBV5-6
TGTGCCAGCAGCCCGGGACAGGGCAGTGAGACCCAGTACTTC
CASSPGQGSETQYF
>TRBJ2-2|few|TRBD2|TRBV7-9
TGTGCCAGCAGCTCGGGACTAGCGGGGACCGGGGAGCTGTTTTTT
CASSSGLAGTGELFF
>TRBJ2-7|few|-|TRBV7-9
TGTGCCAGCAGCCCACTAATGAGCTCCTACGAGCAGTACTTC
CASSPLMSSYEQYF
>TRBJ2-1|-|TRBD1|TRBV5-1
TGCGCCAGCAGCCCGGGACAGACCTCCTACAATGAGCAGTTCTTC
CASSPGQTSYNEQFF
>TRBJ2-1|-|-|TRBV9
TGTGCCAGCAGCGTTTCCGGGATCTACAATGAGCAGTTCTTC
CASSVSGIYNEQFF
>TRBJ1-4|once|-|TRBV10-3
TGTGCCGTCCGTGGGGGCAGGGATAATGAAAAACTGTTTTTT
CAVRGGRDNEKLFF
>TRBJ2-1|-|-|TRBV11-3
TGTGCCAGCAGCTTATTACAGCTTAAGGATGAGCAGTTCTTC
CASSLLQLKDEQFF
>TRBJ2-2|-|TRBD1|TRBV10-3
TGTGCCATTCCCGGGACAGAGTTCGCGAACACCGGGGAGCTGTTTTTT
CAIPGTEFANTGELFF
>TRBJ2-1|-|TRBD2|TRBV13
TGTGCCAGCAGCTTAGAGGGACTAGCGGGAGGAGGGAATGAGCAGTTCTTC
CASSLEGLAGGGNEQFF